A selection of T cell receptor beta chains follows, all from one sample in a study of T cell changes during pregnancy in multiple sclerosis. Clones were sequenced by immunoSEQ multiplex PCR, and TCRdb holds only the in-frame ones, with some missing. Of tens of thousands of clones listed, 85% to 90% are singletons. The sequencing here drew on peripheral blood, taken in the second trimester of pregnancy. All receptors come from a female donor in good health, enrolled as a control in a pregnancy study. Each CDR3 is given with its conserved first and last residue. A D gene is named only where the DNA matches it firmly. Some rows have no size entry. The others give once, few or many, or a class for an expanded clone.

cdr3_length: 15
j_call: TRBJ2-3
clone_size: NA
v_call: TRBV14
d_call: NA
cdr3_nt: TGTGCCAGCAGCCAGCTCGGGTCGAGCACAGATACGCAGTATTTT
cdr3_aa: CASSQLGSSTDTQYF

cdr3_length: 12
j_call: TRBJ2-2
clone_size: NA
v_call: TRBV30
d_call: TRBD1
cdr3_nt: TGTGCCTGCCACAGGGGCCCCGGGGAGCTGTTTTTT
cdr3_aa: CACHRGPGELFF

cdr3_length: 14
j_call: TRBJ1-6
clone_size: NA
v_call: TRBV5-6
d_call: TRBD1
cdr3_nt: TGTGCCAGCAGCTTACAGGGGGATAATTCACCCCTCCACTTT
cdr3_aa: CASSLQGDNSPLHF

cdr3_length: 12
j_call: TRBJ2-5
clone_size: NA
v_call: TRBV7-6
d_call: NA
cdr3_nt: TGTGCCAGCAGCTTAGTTCTGGAGACCCAGTACTTC
cdr3_aa: CASSLVLETQYF

cdr3_length: 14
j_call: TRBJ2-2
clone_size: once
v_call: TRBV2
d_call: NA
cdr3_nt: TGTGCCAGCTCACACGATAACAGGGCCGGGGAGCTGTTTTTT
cdr3_aa: CASSHDNRAGELFF

cdr3_length: 15
j_call: TRBJ2-5
clone_size: NA
v_call: TRBV15
d_call: TRBD2
cdr3_nt: TGTGCCACCAGCAGAGATATAGCGGGACAAGAGACCCAGTACTTC
cdr3_aa: CATSRDIAGQETQYF

cdr3_length: 17
j_call: TRBJ2-1
clone_size: NA
v_call: TRBV9
d_call: NA
cdr3_nt: TGTGCCAGCAGCGTCGAACGTGCGCGGGGGCCAAACAATGAGCAGTTCTTC
cdr3_aa: CASSVERARGPNNEQFF

cdr3_length: 17
j_call: TRBJ2-7
clone_size: NA
v_call: TRBV11-3
d_call: NA
cdr3_nt: TGTGCCAGCAGCCACCAAGGGTCGACAGCCGTCTCCTACGAGCAGTACTTC
cdr3_aa: CASSHQGSTAVSYEQYF

cdr3_length: 17
j_call: TRBJ2-6
clone_size: NA
v_call: TRBV10-3
d_call: TRBD1
cdr3_nt: TGTGCCATACGGGACAGGGGCGCCTTGGAGGAGGCCAACGTCCTGACTTTC
cdr3_aa: CAIRDRGALEEANVLTF

cdr3_length: 13
j_call: TRBJ1-5
clone_size: once
v_call: TRBV30
d_call: NA
cdr3_nt: TGTGCCTGGAGTGCGGGGGAGAGTCAGCCCCAGCATTTT
cdr3_aa: CAWSAGESQPQHF

cdr3_length: 16
j_call: TRBJ2-3
clone_size: once
v_call: TRBV2
d_call: TRBD2
cdr3_nt: TGTGCCAGCAGTGACTCGTTAGCGGGAGCGGGAGATACGCAGTATTTT
cdr3_aa: CASSDSLAGAGDTQYF

cdr3_length: 14
j_call: TRBJ2-3
clone_size: NA
v_call: TRBV6-6
d_call: NA
cdr3_nt: TGTGCCAGCAGATTGGGACTGACGGAAGGAACGCAGTATTTT
cdr3_aa: CASRLGLTEGTQYF

cdr3_length: 13
j_call: TRBJ1-1
clone_size: NA
v_call: TRBV4-1
d_call: NA
cdr3_nt: TGCGCCAGCAGCCATTTACAGAGAACTGAAGCTTTCTTT
cdr3_aa: CASSHLQRTEAFF

cdr3_length: 15
j_call: TRBJ2-1
clone_size: NA
v_call: TRBV5-1
d_call: NA
cdr3_nt: TGCGCCAGCAGCTTGGTGTCCGCCGGTCCTACTGAGCAGTTCTTC
cdr3_aa: CASSLVSAGPTEQFF

cdr3_length: 12
j_call: TRBJ1-1
clone_size: NA
v_call: TRBV2
d_call: TRBD1
cdr3_nt: TGTGCCAGCAGCCGGGACAGGGATGAAGCTTTCTTT
cdr3_aa: CASSRDRDEAFF